This T cell receptor beta chain was captured by sequencing in a study of identical twins. Only a few counts were recorded for this clonotype. TCRdb called the 5' RACE reads again in MiXCR, with one record for every CDR3 protein. The repertoire holds about 390,000 distinct CDR3 sequences, with around 9% as singletons. The length of the CDR3 is 12 residues. Germline CDR1 SQVTM, CDR2 ANQGSEA. Trimming removed 4 bases from V and 6 bases from J, with 11 bases in between. This clonotype was obtained from a woman between 50 and 59 years old in good health. V and J are TRBV29-1 and TRBJ2-3, with D possibly matching TRBD2 (6 bases). The specimen sequenced was naive T cells sorted from blood. The CDR3 DNA reads as TGCAGCGTTGGCGGGGCCCCGGATACGCAGTATTTT. It specifies CSVGGAPDTQYF.